These T cell receptor beta chains were read from a single sample in a study of T cells after yellow fever vaccination. TCRdb independently ran MiXCR on the 5' RACE reads; one entry per CDR3 protein. The table records about 330,000 distinct CDR3 sequences, about 6.6% of them present only once. This material consisted of PBMCs, taken roughly 47 days after the first yellow fever vaccination. Receptors originate from a man younger than 35 who received the YFV17D yellow fever vaccine. The CDR3 runs from the conserved cysteine through the conserved F or W. The order of the fields is J gene, V gene, D gene, clone size, CDR3 DNA, CDR3 protein. A D gene is named only where the DNA matches it firmly. Not every row has a clone size; where given, it reads once, few, many or a size class.

TRBJ2-7,TRBV29-1,TRBD1,few,TGCAGCGTTGTTACAGGGGGGACCTACGAGCAGTACTTC,CSVVTGGTYEQYF
TRBJ2-2,TRBV20-1,TRBD2,many,TGCAGTGCTCCCAGCGGGGGGGCCATCGGGGAGCTGTTTTTT,CSAPSGGAIGELFF
TRBJ2-5,TRBV4-3,TRBD2,many,TGCGCCAGCAGCCAATTCGTGGGGGGGAATCAAGAGACCCAGTACTTC,CASSQFVGGNQETQYF
TRBJ2-7,TRBV3-1,NA,many,TGTGCCAGCAGCCCGAATCGCGCGGGGACTTCCTACGAGCAGTACTTC,CASSPNRAGTSYEQYF
TRBJ2-3,TRBV15,NA,NA,TGTGCCACCGGCAGGGGAAGCACAGATACGCAGTATTTT,CATGRGSTDTQYF
TRBJ1-2,TRBV29-1,TRBD1,NA,TGCAGCGCTAAGGACAGGCCCTATGGCTACACCTTC,CSAKDRPYGYTF
TRBJ2-3,TRBV4-3,NA,few,TGCGCCAGCAGCCAAGGGCCCTCTAACACAGATACGCAGTATTTT,CASSQGPSNTDTQYF
TRBJ2-5,TRBV28,NA,many,TGTGCCAGCAGGCAACTAAAGGACAGTGGGCTAAAAGAGACCCAGTACTTC,CASRQLKDSGLKETQYF
TRBJ1-2,TRBV20-1,NA,NA,TGCAGTGCTACCGGAGCAACTTATGGCTACACCTTC,CSATGATYGYTF
TRBJ1-5,TRBV27,NA,few,TGTGCCAGCAGCTCCGGGATTTATAGCAATCAGCCCCAGCATTTT,CASSSGIYSNQPQHF
TRBJ2-5,TRBV7-7,NA,few,TGTGCTAGCAGCTTAGAGCAGGGCGGAAAGACCCAGTACTTC,CASSLEQGGKTQYF
TRBJ1-1,TRBV7-2,NA,NA,TGTGCCAGCAACCCCGATTGGCTTGAAGCTTTCTTT,CASNPDWLEAFF
TRBJ1-1,TRBV18,NA,few,TGTGCCAGCTCACTAGCGGGGACGGACACTGAAGCTTTCTTT,CASSLAGTDTEAFF
TRBJ2-6,TRBV4-2,TRBD1,NA,TGTGCCAGCAGCCAAGGGGACAGCCTCTCTGGGGCCAACGTCCTGACTTTC,CASSQGDSLSGANVLTF
TRBJ1-1,TRBV4-3,NA,NA,TGCGCCAGCAGCCCACAAACGAAGGGGTCGAGGACTGAAGCTTTCTTT,CASSPQTKGSRTEAFF
TRBJ2-1,TRBV19,NA,NA,TGTGCCAGTAGTTCAACTCTAGCGATGAGCTCCTACAATGAGCAGTTCTTC,CASSSTLAMSSYNEQFF
TRBJ2-5,TRBV3-1,NA,many,TGTGCCAGCAGCCAAGAGTCAGGGCGGAGGGAGACCCAGTACTTC,CASSQESGRRETQYF
TRBJ1-1,TRBV2,TRBD1,few,TGTGCCAGCAGCGGGACAGTCACCACTGAAGCTTTCTTT,CASSGTVTTEAFF
TRBJ2-7,TRBV6-2/TRBV6-3,TRBD1,NA,TGTGCCAGCACCTCCGGGACAGGAGCCTACGAGCAGTACTTC,CASTSGTGAYEQYF
TRBJ2-7,TRBV13,TRBD2,NA,TGTGCCAGCAGCTACACGACTAGCGGGGTGGACGAGCAGTACTTC,CASSYTTSGVDEQYF
TRBJ2-1,TRBV7-2,NA,NA,TGTGCCAGCAGCTTAGAGGCCGGAAGAGAGCAGTTCTTC,CASSLEAGREQFF
TRBJ1-4,TRBV7-9,NA,NA,TGTGCCAGCAGCTCGTATCAGGGGAACGAAAAACTGTTTTTT,CASSSYQGNEKLFF
TRBJ1-1,TRBV5-1,TRBD1,many,TGCGCCAGCAGCTCGGGACAGATGAACACTGAAGCTTTCTTT,CASSSGQMNTEAFF
TRBJ2-7,TRBV7-2,TRBD2,many,TGTGCCAGCAGCTTAGTGGCGGGGGGGCGGGAGCAGTACTTC,CASSLVAGGREQYF
TRBJ2-7,TRBV20-1,NA,NA,TGCAGTGCTATACCGGGACACGGCTACGAGCAGTACTTC,CSAIPGHGYEQYF
TRBJ2-3,TRBV5-1,NA,few,TGCGCCAGCAGCTTGGACGCTTTCACAGATACGCAGTATTTT,CASSLDAFTDTQYF
TRBJ2-5,TRBV15,NA,few,TGTGCCACCAGCAGAGATCCGACCCCTTGGGAGACCCAGTACTTC,CATSRDPTPWETQYF
TRBJ2-3,TRBV29-1,NA,few,TGCAGCGGGCTTTTTTTGCCATGGAGGACAGATACGCAGTATTTT,CSGLFLPWRTDTQYF
TRBJ2-7,TRBV27,TRBD2,NA,TGTGCCACCCGACCAGCGGGGGGTCCGCTCGAGCAGTACTTC,CATRPAGGPLEQYF
TRBJ1-1,TRBV6-5,TRBD1,few,TGTGCCAGCAAGGGACAGTTCGAAGCTTTCTTT,CASKGQFEAFF
TRBJ2-7,TRBV5-4,TRBD2,NA,TGTGCCAGCAGCGGAGCGGGGGGAGGCTACGAGCAGTACTTC,CASSGAGGGYEQYF
TRBJ1-1,TRBV29-1,NA,NA,TGCAGCGTTGAAGATCGAGGGGGACGAACCCCTGAAGCTTTCTTT,CSVEDRGGRTPEAFF
TRBJ1-1,TRBV20-1,NA,NA,TGCAGTGCTAGGACAGAGCGGAACACTGAAGCTTTCTTT,CSARTERNTEAFF
TRBJ2-1,TRBV7-2,NA,few,TGTGCCAGCAGGAACAGGGTCTCGGATGAGCAGTTCTTC,CASRNRVSDEQFF
TRBJ2-7,TRBV7-9,NA,NA,TGTGCCAGCAGACAGGGCCTCCACGAGCAGTACTTC,CASRQGLHEQYF
TRBJ2-5,TRBV29-1,NA,many,TGCAGCGGCGGGGAACAACAAGAGACCCAGTACTTC,CSGGEQQETQYF
TRBJ1-2,TRBV28,NA,few,TGTGCCAGCAGCCGCCGTGGTGGACCTTTAGCTAACTATGGCTACACCTTC,CASSRRGGPLANYGYTF
TRBJ1-3,TRBV30,NA,NA,TGTGCCTGGAGTCACTCTGGAAACACCATATATTTT,CAWSHSGNTIYF
TRBJ1-1,TRBV5-1,TRBD1,NA,TGCGCCAGCTCGGTAAACAGGGGGCTGAACACTGAAGCTTTCTTT,CASSVNRGLNTEAFF
TRBJ2-3,TRBV7-9,NA,few,TGTGCCAGCAGCTGGCCGGGGGGCACAGATACGCAGTATTTT,CASSWPGGTDTQYF
TRBJ2-2,TRBV12-3/TRBV12-4,NA,few,TGTGCCAGCAGTTTATTCATCGCTTTGGGGGAGCTGTTTTTT,CASSLFIALGELFF
TRBJ1-3,TRBV4-1,NA,NA,TGCGCCAGCAGCCAAGACCGACAGCTTCGCTCTGGAAACACCATATATTTT,CASSQDRQLRSGNTIYF